This TCR beta chain was identified in a study of cytomegalovirus exposure and HLA in healthy donors. The CDR3 is 15 residues long. Germline CDR1 is SNHLY and CDR2 is FYNNEI. V lost 4 bases and J lost 4, with 16 bases in between. Findings of the study overall: TCR beta chains numbering some 160 were designated cytomegalovirus-associated.

For this clone: Its target is unknown.

A multiplex PCR was run with 60 Vbeta primers and 13 Jbeta primers. Profiled with immunoSEQ multiplex PCR; TCRdb holds only in-frame clones, not every one. The sample carries roughly 120,000 clones, roughly three quarters recorded once. The rearrangement links TRBV2 to TRBJ1-1, with D possibly matching TRBD1 (5 bases). The sample was PBMCs. The clonotype originates from a man aged 30 to 39 in good health and CMV-seropositive. This CDR3 reads CASSVRTISSTEAFF. As DNA, the CDR3 is TGTGCCAGCAGTGTACGGACAATTTCGAGCACTGAAGCTTTCTTT.